At least ten counts were recorded for the clone carrying this T cell receptor (beta chain). This specimen belongs to a study of human T cells and chemical hapten exposure. Study-level background: Per-sample variation in TCR yield stemmed mainly from small pooled library volume differences.

The CDR3 contains 14 residues. Deletions cut 3 bases from V and 1 base from J, with 8 bases between. Germline CDR1 is MDHEN and CDR2 is SYDVKM. Authors' methods: Counting gave a median of 95,638 TCRs per sample, with values ranging from about 23,224 to 700,000. TCRdb re-called the RACE reads with MiXCR, one entry per CDR3 protein. Clone size and V and J calls follow TCRdb, not the original study. Of approximately 44,000 distinct CDR3 sequences listed, roughly 4.2% are singletons. Time point given: healthy volunteer bleed at 2 weeks. Unfractionated whole blood was the source from which total RNA was extracted.

The clonotype originates from a human donor in good health. Some clones in this sample may be carry-over from other donors' samples. The V gene is TRBV28, the J gene TRBJ2-3, with a weak D call TRBD1 (6 bases). Specimen: whole blood. As DNA, the CDR3 is TGTGCCAGCAGTTTCAGGGGAGGCACAGATACGCAGTATTTT. Encoded protein: CASSFRGGTDTQYF.